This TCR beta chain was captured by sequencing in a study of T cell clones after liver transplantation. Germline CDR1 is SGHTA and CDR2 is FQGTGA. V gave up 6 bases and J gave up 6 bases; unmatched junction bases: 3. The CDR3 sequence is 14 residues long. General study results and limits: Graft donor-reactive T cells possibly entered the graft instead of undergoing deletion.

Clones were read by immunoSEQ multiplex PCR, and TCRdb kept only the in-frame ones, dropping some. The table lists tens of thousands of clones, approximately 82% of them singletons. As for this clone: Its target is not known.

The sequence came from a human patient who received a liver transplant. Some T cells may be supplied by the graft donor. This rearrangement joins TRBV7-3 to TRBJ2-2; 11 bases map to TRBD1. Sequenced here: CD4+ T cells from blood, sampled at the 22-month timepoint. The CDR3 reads CASRRDRGSGELFF. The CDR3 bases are TGTGCCAGCAGGCGGGACAGGGGGTCCGGGGAGCTGTTTTTT.